These 27 T cell receptor beta chains share one sample of origin, sequenced in a study of cytomegalovirus exposure and HLA in healthy donors. PCR amplification relied on 60 Vbeta primers (plus 13 Jbeta primers). Libraries were prepared by immunoSEQ multiplex PCR; TCRdb keeps only in-frame clonotypes and omits some of them. The sample consists of approximately 150,000 clones, roughly 80% of them appearing once. The sample was PBMCs. The receptors come from a middle-aged man in good health and CMV-seronegative.

This chain links TRBV4-3 with TRBJ2-1; D is possibly TRBD1 (6 bases). CDR3 length: 15 residues. V lost 0 bases to trimming and J lost 4 bases, with 10 bases between them. Germline V gene data show CDR1 as LGHNA and CDR2 as YSLEER. The CDR3 spells CASSQDTGQYNEQFF. In nucleotides, the CDR3 is TGCGCCAGCAGCCAAGATACAGGACAGTACAATGAGCAGTTCTTC.

The chain uses TRBV5-5 and TRBJ1-5, with a tentative D call TRBD1 (5 bases). The V end lost 3 bases, the J end lost 1 base, and 11 bases lay between the germline ends. Germline CDR1 reads SGHKS; CDR2 reads YYEKEE (reference sequence). The CDR3 is 15 residues long. The CDR3 DNA is TGTGCCAGCAGCTCAGGGCCCGGGAGCAATCAGCCCCAGCATTTT. Residues: CASSSGPGSNQPQHF.

The chain joins TRBV5-4 to TRBJ2-3; D call uncertain. This CDR3 has 13 residues. Germline CDR1 and CDR2: SGHNT and YYREEE (reference sequence). Deletions cut 0 bases from V and 2 bases from J, with 4 bases between. CDR3 DNA sequence: TGTGCCAGCAGCTTGGAATACACAGATACGCAGTATTTT. The encoded protein is CASSLEYTDTQYF.

V gene TRBV12-5 combines with J gene TRBJ2-3, with D maybe TRBD2 (5 bases). Trimming stripped 1 base from V and 4 bases from J, with 21 bases between. Germline V gives CDR1 LGHNT, CDR2 FRNRAP. The CDR3 spans 18 residues. The CDR3 DNA reads as TGTGCTAGTGGTTTGGCATCATTGGGAAGGGAGTACGCAGATACGCAGTATTTT. Its protein product is CASGLASLGREYADTQYF.

This clone was observed a single time. V and J are TRBV28 and TRBJ2-5, with 9 bases aligning to TRBD2. V shed 5 bases and J 7 bases; nucleotides not matched to a gene: 11. Germline V gene data show CDR1 as MDHEN and CDR2 as SYDVKM. The CDR3 is 15 residues long. This CDR3 is CASSLAGTPAGTQYF. CDR3 bases: TGTGCCAGCAGTCTAGCGGGGACCCCGGCGGGGACCCAGTACTTC.

The J gene is TRBJ2-5, the V gene TRBV5-1; 9 nucleotides line up with TRBD2. Germline V CDR1 and CDR2: SGHRS, YFSETQ. This CDR3 region has 15 residues. V shed 9 bases and J 6 bases; nucleotides not matched to a gene: 15. The CDR3 bases are TGCGCCACCGGGATTTCTGCTAGCGGGGTTCAGACCCAGTACTTC. As protein: CATGISASGVQTQYF.

The V and J genes are TRBV27 and TRBJ1-1, with D hard to call. CDR1 and CDR2 (germline): MNHEY, SMNVEV (reference sequence). V lost 2 bases and J lost 8, with 6 bases in between. The CDR3 is 11 residues long. This CDR3 is CASSLGLEAFF. The CDR3, as DNA: TGTGCCAGCAGTTTAGGCTTAGAAGCTTTCTTT.

In its sample, this clone was seen a few times. The chain recombines TRBV7-9 with TRBJ2-2; D uncertain. CDR1 SEHNR and CDR2 FQNEAQ come from the germline V gene (reference sequence). V lost 2 bases to trimming and J lost 1 base, with 8 bases between them. This CDR3 region has 15 residues. CDR3 coding DNA: TGTGCCAGCAGCTTATTCCAGGTGAACACCGGGGAGCTGTTTTTT. Its protein is CASSLFQVNTGELFF.

This clone was picked up a small number of times. CDR3 DNA: TGTGCCAGCAATCAGGACACCGGGGAGCTGTTTTTT. Translated, it gives CASNQDTGELFF. V is TRBV25-1 and J is TRBJ2-2; D call uncertain. CDR3 length: 12 residues. Per the germline V gene, CDR1 is MGHDK and CDR2 is SYGVNS. The V and J ends lost 7 bases and 3 bases respectively, with 6 bases between them.

This clone was seen more than once but under ten times. The chain is built from TRBV5-1 and TRBJ1-1, with a weak D call TRBD1 (5 bases). The germline CDR1 and CDR2 sequences are SGHRS and YFSETQ. The CDR3 contains 14 residues. Deletions cut 1 base from V and 5 bases from J, with 12 bases between. The CDR3, as DNA: TGCGCCAGCAGCTTGTGGGCATCAGGGACTGAAGCTTTCTTT. Its translation is CASSLWASGTEAFF.

This sequence joins TRBV10-2 and TRBJ2-7; TRBD1 matches at 10 bases. The germline V gene encodes CDR1 WSHSY and CDR2 SAAADI. The CDR3 loop spans 13 amino acids. Unmatched junction bases numbered 8, after V lost 8 bases and J lost 7 bases. CDR3 amino acids: CASSGQGFSEQYF. The CDR3 nucleotides read TGCGCCAGCTCGGGACAGGGGTTTAGTGAGCAGTACTTC.

The chain carries TRBV4-1 and TRBJ2-7; TRBD1 matches 9 bases. Germline values: CDR1 MGHRA, CDR2 YSYEKL. The CDR3 length is 19 residues. After removal of 2 bases from V and 3 bases from J, the junction contained 17 bases not matched to a gene. CDR3 loop: CASSQKVTGGSGLDYEQYF. The CDR3 bases are TGCGCCAGCAGCCAAAAGGTTACAGGGGGCTCGGGGTTGGACTACGAGCAGTACTTC.

This clone was counted between two and nine times. V is TRBV6-6 and J is TRBJ1-2; D is unclear. Germline CDR1 and CDR2: MNHNY and SVGAGI (reference sequence). The CDR3 sequence is 12 residues long. Trimming took 8 bases from V and 3 from J, leaving 10 bases between them. The CDR3, as DNA: TGTGCCAGCGGCAACGGGTACTATGGCTACACCTTC. Its protein is CASGNGYYGYTF.

This chain uses TRBV5-1 with TRBJ1-2, with D hard to call. CDR1 is SGHRS and CDR2 is YFSETQ in the germline V gene. V lost 0 bases and J 4 bases, leaving 7 bases between the germline ends. The CDR3 sequence is 13 residues long. CDR3 DNA sequence: TGCGCCAGCAGCTTGGACAGCCTCTATGGCTACACCTTC. Encoded protein: CASSLDSLYGYTF.

The chain couples TRBV5-1 to TRBJ2-5, with D perhaps matching TRBD2 (6 bases). The CDR3 totals 13 residues. V lost 9 bases, J lost 2 bases, and 14 bases lay in between. CDR1 is SGHRS and CDR2 is YFSETQ in the germline V gene. CDR3 in DNA: TGCGCCACCTCAGACCGGGAGCAAGAGACCCAGTACTTC. Its protein is CATSDREQETQYF. Full variable domain (missing parts from reference TRBV5-1 and TRBJ2-5): KAGVTQTPRYLIKTRGQQVTLSCSPISGHRSVSWYQQTPGQGLQFLFEYFSETQRNKGNFPGRFSGRQFSNSRSEMNVSTLELGDSALYLCATSDREQETQYFGPGTRLLVL.

In its sample, this clone was seen a few times. The chain combines TRBV5-1 with TRBJ2-1, with D uncertain. Trimming removed 0 bases at V and 6 bases at J, with 13 bases between. CDR3 size: 15 residues. Germline V gene data show CDR1 as SGHRS and CDR2 as YFSETQ. The CDR3 loop is CASSLGRVGLNEQFF. The CDR3 nucleotides read TGCGCCAGCAGCTTGGGGCGAGTGGGCCTCAATGAGCAGTTCTTC.

The chain joins TRBV19 to TRBJ1-2; 8 positions match TRBD1. This CDR3 is 16 amino acids long. The junction had 11 bases not matched to a gene; V was cut back by 5 bases and J by 3 bases. Per germline, CDR1 LNHDA and CDR2 SQIVND (reference sequence). The CDR3 DNA reads TGTGCCAGTAGTGCTAACGGACAGGGATCGGACTATGGCTACACCTTC. Translating it yields CASSANGQGSDYGYTF. The full variable domain, in which reference TRBV19 and TRBJ1-2 provide the parts outside the CDR3, is DGGITQSPKYLFRKEGQNVTLSCEQNLNHDAMYWYRQDPGQGLRLIYYSQIVNDFQKGDIAEGYSVSREKKESFPLTVTSAQKNPTAFYLCASSANGQGSDYGYTFGSGTRLTVV.

The J gene is TRBJ2-2, the V gene TRBV19, with 7 bases aligning to TRBD2. This CDR3 contains 14 residues. V trimming: 9 bases; J trimming: 3 bases; junction bases outside the gene matches: 7. Germline CDR1 and CDR2: LNHDA and SQIVND (reference sequence). The CDR3 here is CASHPGLYTGELFF. The CDR3 DNA sequence: TGTGCCAGCCATCCGGGACTATACACCGGGGAGCTGTTTTTT.

V and J are TRBV6-5 and TRBJ1-3, with TRBD1 identical over 7 bases. V was pared by 6 bases and J by 2 bases, with 7 bases of the junction left unmatched. Germline values: CDR1 MNHEY, CDR2 SVGAGI. The CDR3 has 15 amino acids. The CDR3 is CASRYDRVAGNTIYF. The DNA of the CDR3 is TGTGCCAGCAGATACGACAGGGTGGCTGGAAACACCATATATTTT.

The chain links TRBV6-5 to TRBJ2-7; D might be TRBD1 (7 bases). CDR3 length: 12 amino acids. Germline V gives CDR1 MNHEY, CDR2 SVGAGI. CDR3 DNA: TGTGGGGCAGGGGGGCGATCCTACGAGCAGTACTTC. Protein sequence: CGAGGRSYEQYF.

The V gene is TRBV27, the J gene TRBJ2-7; weak D call: TRBD2 (5 bases). This CDR3 has 13 residues. Germline CDR1 is MNHEY and CDR2 is SMNVEV (reference sequence). Trimming took 3 bases from V and 4 from J, leaving 10 bases between them. The CDR3 sequence is CASSLSSEYEQYF. The CDR3 DNA is TGTGCCAGCAGTTTGAGTAGCGAGTACGAGCAGTACTTC.

This clone was picked up one time. This chain links TRBV5-4 with TRBJ2-3, with 7 bases fitting TRBD1. Germline-derived CDR1 and CDR2 are SGHNT and YYREEE (reference sequence). The CDR3 is made up of 15 amino acids. V lost 4 bases to trimming and J lost 0 bases; unmatched junction nucleotides: 5. CDR3 region: CASSTGTDSTDTQYF. In nucleotides, the CDR3 is TGTGCCAGCAGCACAGGGACAGACAGCACAGATACGCAGTATTTT.

V gene TRBV28 combines with J gene TRBJ1-4, with 10 bases matching TRBD1. Germline trimming cut 4 bases from V and 3 bases from J; bases unmatched to any gene: 8. Germline V gene lookup returns CDR1 MDHEN and CDR2 SYDVKM. The CDR3 runs 17 residues. The CDR3: CASSSMTGGSPNEKLFF. CDR3 bases: TGTGCCAGCAGTTCGATGACAGGGGGCAGCCCTAATGAAAAACTGTTTTTT.

This chain connects TRBV28 to TRBJ1-2, with 8 bases that match TRBD1. The CDR3 totals 14 residues. Germline V gene lookup returns CDR1 MDHEN and CDR2 SYDVKM. V shed 6 bases and J 8 bases; nucleotides not matched to a gene: 11. The CDR3 loop is CASSMGQARGGYTF. CDR3 nucleotide sequence: TGTGCCAGCAGCATGGGACAGGCCCGGGGAGGCTACACCTTC.

This clone was recorded once. This rearrangement joins TRBV11-2 to TRBJ2-1; unclear D gene. This CDR3 region has 14 residues. Germline V CDR1 and CDR2: SGHAT, FQNNGV. V was clipped by 6 bases and J by 3 bases, with 12 bases between them. For the CDR3, the DNA is TGTGCCAGCAGTCGGAGTCGGGTCTACAATGAGCAGTTCTTC. Its translation is CASSRSRVYNEQFF.

The chain employs TRBV7-9 and TRBJ2-7, with 7 bases identical to TRBD2. This CDR3 comprises 15 residues. The V gene end was trimmed by 1 base and the J gene end by 2 bases; junction bases not matched to a gene: 5. CDR1 is SEHNR and CDR2 is FQNEAQ in the germline V gene (reference sequence). CDR3 in DNA: TGTGCCAGCAGCTTAGTAGGGGAGGGCCCCTACGAGCAGTACTTC. This codes for CASSLVGEGPYEQYF.

This clone was counted a few times. V is TRBV4-2 and J is TRBJ1-2; 8 bases fit TRBD1. V shed 0 bases and J 7 bases; nucleotides not matched to a gene: 10. The germline V gene encodes CDR1 LGHNA and CDR2 YNFKEQ. The CDR3 has 16 residues. The DNA for the CDR3 is TGTGCCAGCAGCCAAGAGGTGGCACAGGGGGTAGGTGGCTACACCTTC. Its protein is CASSQEVAQGVGGYTF.